The TCR beta chain described here comes from a study of T-cell memory formation after mild COVID-19 (dated by TCRdb to the early 2020s). Study-wide context: Most TCR sequence clusters were specific to one of the two donors. In two donors, T-cell clones that expanded and contracted after mild COVID-19 were followed by sequencing TCRalpha and TCRbeta repertoires longitudinally. Two young, previously healthy adult volunteers made up the cohort, one male and one female. Study-wide findings and limitations: Contracting CD4+ clones were located mainly in the CM and EM memory subsets, whereas CD8+ clones were found to be enriched in EMRA. Clones contracting from day 15 to 85 had balanced CD4/CD8 phenotypes, while a second wave expanding from day 15 to 37 was biased towards CD4+. The second-wave clones that peaked on day 37 were not confirmed to be SARS-CoV-2 specific. The detection of some responding clones in pre-infection memory suggests that pre-existing cross-reactive memory T cells joined the SARS-CoV-2 response. Only two mild cases were covered by the study, and larger cohorts that include severe cases with pre-infection samples were considered necessary.

Reading the germline V gene gives CDR1 SGHTA and CDR2 FQGNSA. V drops 4 bases and J drops 10 bases, leaving 14 bases in between. The CDR3 spans 13 residues, from the cysteine through the phenylalanine. The only DNA kept is the CDR3, 39 bases in frame from the first base. A note on this clonotype: Its specific antigen is unknown. Base quality data are lacking; no much larger clone is found one base away.

Sequencer: Illumina NovaSeq 6000. TCRalpha and TCRbeta cDNA libraries were constructed by 5'RACE with constant-segment primers, with sample barcodes and unique molecular identifiers being introduced. Trizol reagent was used to extract RNA from every sample. Amplification of the libraries took two PCR steps, and the second step added a second sample barcode plus Illumina TruSeq adapters. Sequencing of the libraries was done on an Illumina NovaSeq, producing 2 x 150 bp paired-end reads. The study's processing was this. With migec v1.2.7, reads were demultiplexed and then collapsed into UMI-guided consensus sequences. With mixcr v2.1.11, UMI consensuses were aligned to TRA and TRB V and J templates and assembled into clonotypes. Expanded or contracted clonotypes were those called significant by both edgeR and NoisET, with noise models trained on biological replicates. edgeR calls used a false discovery rate-adjusted p below 0.01 and a log2 fold-change threshold of 1. As an exploratory analysis of dynamics, max-normalized trajectories of the 1000 most abundant clonotypes were examined by PCA with hierarchical clustering. Each responding clone was given a CD4 or CD8 phenotype based on the CD4+ and CD8+ repertoires, which had been sequenced separately. TCRdb itself trimmed the public reads at Q25 with fastp, ran MiXCR and retained productive beta chains. Rows with a matching CDR3 protein are joined into one entry that keeps the most common DNA and genes. TCRdb's processing, not the study's, gives the V and J calls here. Counted in this sample were approximately 350,000 distinct CDR3 sequences; approximately 13% of them appeared once. The ten biggest clones cover about a fifth of the sample.

Ficoll-Paque density gradient centrifugation was the method used to isolate PBMCs. This chain joins TRBV7-2 to TRBJ2-1; the D gene cannot be resolved beyond TRBD1 or TRBD2, each matching 5 bases. Source material: PBMCs or a T cell subset sorted from them (not recorded which). The receptor's source is a man younger than 35 who had mild COVID-19 (a few samples of this study predate the infection). The sample titles of this study are shuffled in the database, so cell type and time point are left out; the donor was told from shared clones. The DNA sequence is TGTGCCAGCAGCTCTTCAGGGTCGGGGGAGCAGTTCTTC. This translates into CASSSSGSGEQFF. The CDR3, completed at both ends by the reference TRBV7-2 and TRBJ2-1 genes, gives the full variable domain GAGVSQSPSNKVTEKGKDVELRCDPISGHTALYWYRQSLGQGLEFLIYFQGNSAPDKSGLPSDRFSAERTGGSVSTLTIQRTQQEDSAVYLCASSSSGSGEQFFGPGTRLTVL.